This T cell receptor beta chain was recovered during a study of PD-1 blockade in classical Hodgkin lymphoma. Whole-study results and caveats: The CD4+ diversity rise by C4D1 was clearest in complete responders. Baseline diversity resembling that of newly diagnosed patients was seen in complete responders. Baseline TCR diversity was reportedly lower in newly diagnosed patients than in healthy donors. It was reported as lower still in relapsed/refractory patients. Some patients started nivolumab under 1 year after ASCT, and they were excluded.

For this clone: Its target is unknown.

Libraries were prepared by immunoSEQ multiplex PCR; TCRdb keeps only in-frame clonotypes and omits some of them. The data contain approximately 31,000 clones, under 90% of them singletons. Sample time point: cycle 4 day 1 (C4D1), after five to seven weeks of nivolumab. Patients all relapsed after autologous stem cell transplantation, and there was variation in brentuximab vedotin exposure. Starting with thawed PBMCs, CD4+ T cells were purified by magnetic negative selection. The germline V gene encodes CDR1 MNHEY and CDR2 SVGAGI. The CDR3 spans 16 residues. V was clipped by 2 bases and J by 5 bases; unmatched bases: 7.

The receptor was isolated from a human donor with classical Hodgkin lymphoma. The V and J genes are TRBV6-5 and TRBJ2-5, with 11 bases identical to TRBD2. The sequences come from CD4+ T cells from blood, collected before the fourth cycle of nivolumab. CDR3 sequence reads: CASSYGSGGAGETQYF. Here the CDR3 DNA reads TGTGCCAGCAGTTACGGTAGCGGGGGGGCCGGGGAGACCCAGTACTTC.